The TCR beta chain under discussion was sequenced for a study of cytomegalovirus exposure and HLA in healthy donors. The CDR3 loop spans 14 amino acids. The germline V and J ends were trimmed by 8 bases and 2 bases, with 17 bases remaining between them. The germline gives CDR1 SGHRS, CDR2 YFSETQ. In the PCR, 60 Vbeta and 13 Jbeta primers were used. Assay: immunoSEQ multiplex PCR; the TCRdb copy retains only in-frame clones and omits some. This sample has around 250,000 clones, with 80% to 85% found just once. The sample taken for sequencing was PBMCs. V gene TRBV5-1 combines with J gene TRBJ2-7; D is perhaps TRBD2 (5 bases). The clonotype originates from a woman aged 55-75 years in good health and CMV-seropositive. CDR3 sequence: CARLEGIPPYEQYF. In DNA, the CDR3 is TGCGCCAGACTCGAGGGAATCCCCCCCTACGAGCAGTACTTC.